This entry lists 5 T cell receptor beta chains sequenced from one sample in a study of T cell clonality in common variable immunodeficiency. Assay: immunoSEQ multiplex PCR; the TCRdb copy retains only in-frame clones and omits some. Sampling found under 15,000 clones, none seen once. Study observations and caveats: Common variable immunodeficiency TCR beta sequences reportedly had fewer deletions and N-nucleotide insertions.

These receptors lack a known antigen. Sequenced material: peripheral blood mononuclear cells. All receptors come from a human donor with common variable immunodeficiency.

Ten or more counts support this clone. CDR3 DNA (partial): TGTGCCAGCAGTTCCCCGGCGGGAGTCTCCTATGGC. Amino acid sequence: CASSSPAGVSYG. Given in full, the CDR3 is CASSSPAGVSYGYTF. The rearrangement links TRBV6-2 or TRBV6-3 to TRBJ1-2; the D is unclear. The CDR3 end falls 3 residues outside the read, so it is completed with the germline J gene. The germline CDR1 and CDR2 sequences are MNHEY and SVGEGT. The length of the CDR3 is 15 residues. Deletions cut 4 bases from V and 4 bases from J, with 16 bases between.

This clone was counted only a few times. The CDR3 goes on 3 residues after the read ends, and that part is filled in from the germline J gene. The J gene is TRBJ2-2, the V gene TRBV19, with a possible D match to TRBD1 (6 bases). Deletions cut 6 bases from V and 1 base from J, with 12 bases between. The V gene's germline CDR1 is LNHDA and CDR2 SQIVND (reference sequence). This CDR3 spans 15 amino acids. CDR3 sequence reads: CASRLVGGNTGELFF. The sequenced part of the CDR3 DNA is TGTGCCAGTAGACTAGTAGGGGGGAACACCGGGGAG.

Note on this clone: The DNA ends 3 residues before the CDR3 does, and the rest of the CDR3 is filled in from the germline J gene. The chain carries TRBV7-2 and TRBJ1-2; 9 nucleotides align to TRBD1. Per germline, CDR1 SGHTA and CDR2 FQGNSA. This CDR3 comprises 14 residues. CDR3 region: CASSLGQGVWGYTF. The covered CDR3 bases are TGTGCCAGCAGCTTAGGACAGGGGGTATGGGGC.

This clone was counted only a few times. The observed sequence ends 3 residues before the CDR3 terminus, with the missing tail filled in from the germline J gene. This chain uses TRBV11-2 with TRBJ1-1, with no clear D. The length of the CDR3 is 12 residues. Trimming pared 4 bases from V and 7 bases from J, leaving 10 bases between. The germline V gene encodes CDR1 SGHAT and CDR2 FQNNGV. Incomplete CDR3 DNA: TGTGCCAGCAGCTCCTCCCTCCTTGAA. Translation: CASSSSLLE. The whole CDR3 reads CASSSSLLEAFF.

Of note for this clone: With the read ending 3 residues before the CDR3 end, the germline J gene is used to fill in that end. The V call is TRBV19, the J call TRBJ2-3, with a tentative D call TRBD1 (6 bases). Germline CDR1 LNHDA, CDR2 SQIVND (reference sequence). The V end lost 2 bases, the J end lost 3 bases, and 12 bases lay between the germline ends. CDR3 size: 15 residues. The sequenced part of the CDR3 DNA is TGTGCCAGTAGTATAACCCCCACAGGGACAGATACG. Its protein is CASSITPTGTDT. The whole CDR3 sequence reads CASSITPTGTDTQYF.